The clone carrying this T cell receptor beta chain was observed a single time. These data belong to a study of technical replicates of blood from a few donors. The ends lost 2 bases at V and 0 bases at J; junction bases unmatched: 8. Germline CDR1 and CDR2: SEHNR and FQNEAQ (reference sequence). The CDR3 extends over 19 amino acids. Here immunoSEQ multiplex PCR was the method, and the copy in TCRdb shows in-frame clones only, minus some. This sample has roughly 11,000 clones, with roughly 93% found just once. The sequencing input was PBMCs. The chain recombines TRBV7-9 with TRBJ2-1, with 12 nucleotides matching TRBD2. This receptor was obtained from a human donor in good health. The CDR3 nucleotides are TGTGCCAGCAGCTTAATACTAGCGGGAGGTTTTTTCTCCTACAATGAGCAGTTCTTC. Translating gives CASSLILAGGFFSYNEQFF.